Following are 20 T cell receptor beta chains from one sample sequenced in a study of shared clonotypes between healthy human individuals. Naive-designated CD8 cells lacked CD45RO, were positively enriched for CCR7, and omitted terminally differentiated effector memory CD45RA+ cells. Profiling relied on immunoSEQ multiplex PCR, and the TCRdb table lists in-frame clones only, not all of them. This sample has some 600,000 clones; approximately 96% occur once, and the top ten carry 0.095% to 0.13%. The sample taken for sequencing was naive CD8+ T cells sorted from blood. The receptors derive from a woman between 25 and 40 years old in good health.

The chain employs TRBV6-1 and TRBJ2-5; TRBD2 agrees at 7 bases. The J call may be in error: the DNA end matches TRBJ2-7 better. CDR3 length: 13 residues. Germline V gives CDR1 MNHNS, CDR2 SASEGT. The CDR3 region has the DNA TGTGCCAGCAGTTTGACTAGCCGCTACGAGCAGTACTTC. Its translation: CASSLTSRYEQYF.

The chain recombines TRBV7-3 with TRBJ2-7; perhaps TRBD1 as D (5 bases). V lost 1 base and J lost 6, with 10 bases in between. The CDR3 is 13 amino acids. Germline V gene lookup returns CDR1 SGHTA and CDR2 FQGTGA. This chain's CDR3 is CASSLIDRGEQYF. The CDR3, as DNA: TGTGCCAGCAGCTTAATCGACAGAGGCGAGCAGTACTTC.

Of note for this clone: Other DNA sequences of this sample code for an identical CDR3. The CDR3 loop is CASSVGRSTDTQYF. Here the CDR3 DNA reads TGTGCCAGCAGCGTAGGTCGCAGCACAGATACGCAGTATTTT. V is TRBV9 and J is TRBJ2-3; D is ambiguous. This CDR3 has 14 residues. Germline V gene sequence: CDR1 SGDLS, CDR2 YYNGEE. V lost 0 bases to trimming and J lost 0 bases, with 5 bases between them.

The V call is TRBV16, the J call TRBJ2-1; the match to TRBD2 covers 7 bases. The CDR3 is 17 amino acids. Germline V gene data show CDR1 as KGHSY and CDR2 as FQNENV. Trimming removed 1 base from V and 7 bases from J; junction bases left unmatched: 13. This CDR3 reads CASSQYHEGGFGNEQFF. The CDR3 nucleotides read TGTGCCAGCAGCCAATACCACGAGGGAGGGTTTGGAAATGAGCAGTTCTTC.

This clone was picked up one time. This sequence joins TRBV5-8 and TRBJ1-2; 11 positions match TRBD1. The CDR3 spans 14 residues. Germline values: CDR1 SGHTS, CDR2 YDEGEE. The ends lost 6 bases at V and 6 bases at J; junction bases unmatched: 7. Here the CDR3 DNA reads TGTGCCAGCATAGACCGGGACAGGGGGGATGGCTACACCTTC. Amino acid sequence: CASIDRDRGDGYTF.

This clone appeared a single time. The chain carries TRBV11-2 and TRBJ2-3; weak D call: TRBD1 (5 bases). V was shortened by 3 bases and J by 6 bases, with 10 bases between the two germline ends. The V gene's germline CDR1 is SGHAT and CDR2 FQNNGV. There are 13 residues in the CDR3. CDR3 nucleotide sequence: TGTGCCAGCAGCTTGCAGGGAACGGATACGCAGTATTTT. Its protein product is CASSLQGTDTQYF.

This sequence joins TRBV6-5 and TRBJ1-2; tentative D call: TRBD1 (5 bases). Germline CDR1 reads MNHEY; CDR2 reads SVGAGI. This CDR3 has 15 amino acids. The ends were cut back, 0 bases at V and 4 bases at J, with 12 bases in the middle. The CDR3 DNA is TGTGCCAGCAGTTACTCGGGGGGAGTCGGCTATGGCTACACCTTC. It encodes CASSYSGGVGYGYTF.

The genes are TRBV5-4 and TRBJ2-1; 15 bases agree with TRBD2. The CDR3 loop spans 14 amino acids. Germline assignment: CDR1 SGHNT and CDR2 YYREEE (reference sequence). V gave up 4 bases and J gave up 9 bases; unmatched junction bases: 2. This chain's CDR3 is CASSPGLAGGEQFF. The CDR3 DNA reads as TGTGCCAGCAGCCCGGGACTAGCGGGAGGTGAGCAGTTCTTC.

The chain employs TRBV7-2 and TRBJ1-1; TRBD1 is a possible D gene (5 bases). The germline V and J ends were trimmed by 1 base and 0 bases, with 12 bases remaining between them. The CDR3 totals 16 residues. Per germline, CDR1 SGHTA and CDR2 FQGNSA. CDR3: CASSLVAGTMNTEAFF. The CDR3 nucleotides read TGTGCCAGCAGCTTAGTTGCAGGGACTATGAACACTGAAGCTTTCTTT.

CDR3 protein: CASSPLSGSGYEQYF. CDR3 coding DNA: TGTGCCAGCAGCCCTCTTTCGGGATCAGGGTACGAGCAGTACTTC. The chain links TRBV27 to TRBJ2-7; either TRBD1 or TRBD2 may fit D (5 bases each). Germline V gene data show CDR1 as MNHEY and CDR2 as SMNVEV (reference sequence). The CDR3 loop spans 15 amino acids. Between the trimmed V and J ends, which lost 6 bases and 4 bases, there was a span of 19 bases.

V and J are TRBV19 and TRBJ1-5; perhaps TRBD1 as D (5 bases). CDR3 size: 15 residues. CDR1 and CDR2 (germline): LNHDA, SQIVND (reference sequence). Trimming pared 6 bases from V and 7 bases from J, leaving 19 bases between. The CDR3 region is CASSLDGGKEQPQHF. In nucleotides, the CDR3 is TGTGCCAGTAGCCTGGACGGGGGGAAAGAACAGCCCCAGCATTTT.

V usage is TRBV6-5 and J usage is TRBJ1-1, with TRBD1 matching 8 bases. V gave up 4 bases and J gave up 5 bases; unmatched junction bases: 6. The CDR3 totals 14 residues. Germline-derived CDR1 and CDR2 are MNHEY and SVGAGI. CDR3 region: CASSLDRGGTEAFF. The DNA for the CDR3 is TGTGCCAGCAGTTTAGACAGGGGTGGAACTGAAGCTTTCTTT.

The chain links TRBV7-8 to TRBJ1-1, with D perhaps TRBD1 (6 bases). Per the germline V gene, CDR1 is SGHVS and CDR2 is FQNEAQ. This CDR3 region has 14 residues. V was cut by 4 bases and J by 4 bases, with 13 bases left in between. CDR3 amino acids: CASSSTGQITEAFF. CDR3 nucleotides: TGTGCCAGCAGCTCTACAGGACAGATCACTGAAGCTTTCTTT.

V gene TRBV4-2 combines with J gene TRBJ2-7; 12 bases fit TRBD2. CDR3 length: 19 amino acids. The ends lost 0 bases at V and 3 bases at J; junction bases unmatched: 12. Looked up from germline, CDR1 is LGHNA and CDR2 is YNFKEQ. The CDR3 reads CASSQETLAGGPLDYEQYF. The CDR3 nucleotides read TGTGCCAGCAGCCAAGAGACACTAGCGGGGGGTCCTTTGGACTACGAGCAGTACTTC.

This chain connects TRBV28 to TRBJ1-5; D not resolved. CDR1 is MDHEN, CDR2 SYDVKM, per germline. V gave up 5 bases and J gave up 3 bases, with 5 bases separating them. The CDR3 totals 12 residues. The CDR3 sequence is CASSTNNQPQHF. In nucleotides, the CDR3 is TGTGCCAGCAGTACAAACAATCAGCCCCAGCATTTT.

The chain is built from TRBV28 and TRBJ1-4; D is uncertain. The CDR3 is made up of 14 amino acids. CDR1 and CDR2 from the germline V gene are MDHEN and SYDVKM. V was trimmed by 6 bases and J by 7 bases, leaving 15 bases between them. CDR3 sequence (DNA): TGTGCCAGCAGACCCGACCAGACGCGTGAAAAACTGTTTTTT. This gives the protein CASRPDQTREKLFF.

Written as DNA, the CDR3 is TGTGCCAGCAGTCCTTCAGTTTTTGGCTCTGGAAACACCATATATTTT. Its translation is CASSPSVFGSGNTIYF. V usage is TRBV28 and J usage is TRBJ1-3; D unresolved. CDR3 length: 16 residues. Per germline, CDR1 MDHEN and CDR2 SYDVKM. V dropped 5 bases and J dropped 0 bases, with 14 bases sitting between them.

This sequence joins TRBV4-1 and TRBJ2-6; 9 bases are shared with TRBD2. CDR3 length: 17 amino acids. CDR1 is MGHRA and CDR2 is YSYEKL in the germline V gene. With 4 bases clipped from V and 4 bases from J, the junction kept 8 bases outside the gene matches. This CDR3 is CASSPLAGGFGANVLTF. CDR3 nucleotides: TGCGCCAGCAGCCCACTAGCGGGTGGTTTCGGGGCCAACGTCCTGACTTTC.

This chain uses TRBV7-9 with TRBJ2-4; 11 bases line up with TRBD2. CDR3 length: 15 amino acids. Germline loops: CDR1 SEHNR, CDR2 FQNEAQ (reference sequence). The ends lost 1 base at V and 8 bases at J; junction bases unmatched: 4. The CDR3 sequence: CASSLGTSGSYIQYF. The DNA of the CDR3 is TGTGCCAGCAGCTTAGGAACTAGCGGGAGTTACATTCAGTACTTC.

This chain connects TRBV28 to TRBJ2-7; no definite D call. There are 13 residues in the CDR3. Trimming pared 6 bases from V and 2 bases from J, leaving 11 bases between. Germline V gives CDR1 MDHEN, CDR2 SYDVKM. The CDR3 loop is CASSLKPTYEQYF. CDR3 coding DNA: TGTGCCAGCAGCCTGAAACCGACCTACGAGCAGTACTTC. The full variable domain, in which reference TRBV28 and TRBJ2-7 provide the parts outside the CDR3, is DVKVTQSSRYLVKRTGEKVFLECVQDMDHENMFWYRQDPGLGLRLIYFSYDVKMKEKGDIPEGYSVSREKKERFSLILESASTNQTSMYLCASSLKPTYEQYFGPGTRLTVT.